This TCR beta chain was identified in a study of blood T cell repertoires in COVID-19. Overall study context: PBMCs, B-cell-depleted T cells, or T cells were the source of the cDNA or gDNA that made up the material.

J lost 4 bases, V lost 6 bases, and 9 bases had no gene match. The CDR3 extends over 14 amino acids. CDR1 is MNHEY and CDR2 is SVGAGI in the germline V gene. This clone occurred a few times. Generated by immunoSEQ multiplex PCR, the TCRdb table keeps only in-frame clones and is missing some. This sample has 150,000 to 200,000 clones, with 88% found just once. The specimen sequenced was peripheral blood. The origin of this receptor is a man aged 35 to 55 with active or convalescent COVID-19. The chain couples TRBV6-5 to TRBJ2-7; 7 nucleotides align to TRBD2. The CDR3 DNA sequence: TGTGCCAGCAGCAAACGGGACTACGTATACGAGCAGTACTTC. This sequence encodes CASSKRDYVYEQYF.